This T cell receptor (beta chain) comes out of a study of blood T cells in healthy people across ages. Study results and caveats: A conclusive naive versus antigen-experienced comparison was prevented by the unsorted PBMCs. Higher diversity and more naive CD4+ cells were features of long-lived donors, compared to aged donors.

Germline values: CDR1 MGHDK, CDR2 SYGVNS. This CDR3 region has 14 residues. Primed by a sample-barcoded 5' primer and a J-beta primer mix, a second PCR proceeded for 7 to 11 cycles. All samples yielded 2.5 million or more CDR3-containing paired-end reads. TCRdb re-called the 5' RACE reads with MiXCR, one entry per CDR3 protein. The repertoire holds approximately 850,000 distinct CDR3 sequences, with roughly 64% as singletons. Remarks on this clonotype: What it binds is unknown.

The sequencing sample was made of blood. The source of this sequence is a man aged 30 to 39 in good health. This chain connects TRBV25-1 to TRBJ2-4; TRBD1 or TRBD2 may be the D gene (5 bases each). Matching the DNA end better, TRBJ2-7 makes the J call doubtful. CDR3 residues: CASSELGVASEQYF. CDR3 nucleotides: TGTGCCAGCAGTGAATTGGGGGTTGCTTCCGAGCAGTACTTC.